The sequence of this TCR beta chain was determined in a study of CD8 T cells in Susac syndrome. Study summary: Within the group of sequenced Susac syndrome patients, five or six had active disease and about eight were in remission.

Trimming cost V 2 bases and J 4 bases, with 9 bases left between them. Germline loops: CDR1 DFQATT, CDR2 SNEGSKA (reference sequence). This CDR3 is 13 amino acids long. The RNA, about 0.45 to 1 ug, was put through reverse transcription using random hexamers. TCRdb independently ran MiXCR on the immunoSEQ multiplex PCR reads; one entry per CDR3 protein. This table has under 200,000 distinct CDR3 sequences, approximately 95% appearing once. Purification of the CD8+ and CD4+ T cells relied on negative isolation, and TEMRA cells underwent FACS enrichment. Sequenced: CD4+ T cells from PBMCs. V is TRBV20-1 and J is TRBJ1-5; no clear D gene. This TCR came from a human donor with Susac syndrome. The CDR3 coding sequence is TGCAGTGCTAGAATTGATCAGAATCAGCCCCAGCATTTT. Its protein product is CSARIDQNQPQHF.